These 30 T cell receptor beta chains originate from one sample sequenced in a study of stem cell transplantation in POMP-related autoinflammatory disease. The data were produced by immunoSEQ multiplex PCR, yet TCRdb's version contains in-frame clones alone and is incomplete. The sample lists some 69,000 clones, roughly 88% occurring once. The sequencing here drew on CD4+ T cells from PBMCs, taken after stem cell transplantation. All receptors derive from a human patient with POMP-related autoinflammation and immune dysregulation (PRAID). T cells may partly derive from the graft donor.

This sequence joins TRBV7-9 and TRBJ1-6; no reliable D call. Deletions cut 3 bases from V and 7 bases from J, with 10 bases between. Germline CDR1 SEHNR, CDR2 FQNEAQ (reference sequence). There are 14 residues in the CDR3. The DNA of the CDR3 is TGTGCCAGCAGCTTCGTCAGAAGGAATTCACCCCTCCACTTT. It specifies CASSFVRRNSPLHF.

V and J are TRBV2 and TRBJ2-1, with D tentatively TRBD2 (7 bases). V lost 0 bases to trimming and J lost 9 bases, with 27 bases between them. The germline V gene has CDR1 SNHLY and CDR2 FYNNEI. There are 19 residues in the CDR3. The CDR3 DNA reads TGTGCCAGCAGTGAAGCGAGGGGGGGTTCCCATCTGGCCTTGGGTGAGCAGTTCTTC. It codes for CASSEARGGSHLALGEQFF.

The V and J genes are TRBV5-1 and TRBJ1-1; maybe TRBD1 (5 bases). The CDR3 contains 13 residues. Per germline, CDR1 SGHRS and CDR2 YFSETQ. Deletions cut 4 bases from V and 7 bases from J, with 14 bases between. CDR3 in amino acids: CASSGTSGVEAFF. CDR3 sequence (DNA): TGCGCCAGCAGCGGGACCTCGGGAGTTGAAGCTTTCTTT.

The V call is TRBV7-9, the J call TRBJ1-2; TRBD1 might be the D (5 bases). Germline values: CDR1 SEHNR, CDR2 FQNEAQ (reference sequence). The CDR3 totals 15 residues. V was shortened by 4 bases and J by 2 bases, with 14 bases between the two germline ends. CDR3 DNA sequence: TGTGCCAGCAGCTCTGGGGGGAGGGCAAACTATGGCTACACCTTC. This sequence encodes CASSSGGRANYGYTF.

J is TRBJ1-2 and V is TRBV5-6; 8 bases agree with TRBD1. CDR3 length: 14 amino acids. Germline lookup yields CDR1 SGHDT and CDR2 YYEEEE. J was trimmed by 4 bases and V by 5 bases; bases with no gene match: 7. The CDR3 nucleotides are TGTGCCAGCAGTCGCAGGGGGCGCCCCTATGGCTACACCTTC. Translation gives CASSRRGRPYGYTF. Variable domain in full (rest from reference TRBV5-6 and TRBJ1-2): DAGVTQSPTHLIKTRGQQVTLRCSPKSGHDTVSWYQQALGQGPQFIFQYYEEEERQRGNFPDRFSGHQFPNYSSELNVNALLLGDSALYLCASSRRGRPYGYTFGSGTRLTVV.

The rearrangement links TRBV18 to TRBJ1-2; the D is unclear. V was clipped by 3 bases and J by 5 bases, with 13 bases between them. The germline V gene encodes CDR1 KGHSH and CDR2 LQKENI. CDR3 length: 14 residues. The CDR3 bases are TGTGCCAGCTCACCGCTTTCCGACTTATATGGCTACACCTTC. The encoded protein is CASSPLSDLYGYTF. Variable domain in full (rest from reference TRBV18 and TRBJ1-2): NAGVMQNPRHLVRRRGQEARLRCSPMKGHSHVYWYRQLPEEGLKFMVYLQKENIIDESGMPKERFSAEFPKEGPSILRIQQVVRGDSAAYFCASSPLSDLYGYTFGSGTRLTVV.

The chain links TRBV28 to TRBJ2-7; D not resolved. The CDR3 loop spans 11 amino acids. Per germline, CDR1 MDHEN and CDR2 SYDVKM. Trimming took off 6 bases at V and 9 bases at J, with 12 bases between the two ends. CDR3 in amino acids: CASSNWMGQYV. CDR3 DNA sequence: TGTGCCAGCAGCAATTGGATGGGGCAGTACGTC.

The chain joins TRBV4-1 to TRBJ2-2; 7 bases are shared with TRBD2. V was clipped by 4 bases and J by 6 bases; unmatched bases: 14. The CDR3 contains 17 residues. Looked up from germline, CDR1 is MGHRA and CDR2 is YSYEKL. The CDR3 nucleotides are TGCGCCAGCAGCCGCTTCGGGGGGAGGGCCACGGCCGGGGAGCTGTTTTTT. It specifies CASSRFGGRATAGELFF.

This sequence joins TRBV5-1 and TRBJ2-5, with a weak D call TRBD1 (5 bases). This CDR3 contains 15 residues. From germline, CDR1 is SGHRS and CDR2 YFSETQ. V lost 4 bases and J lost 2, with 15 bases in between. CDR3 sequence reads: CASSQQGGRQETQYF. The CDR3 DNA is TGCGCCAGCAGCCAGCAGGGTGGTAGACAAGAGACCCAGTACTTC. Supplemented by reference TRBV5-1 and TRBJ2-5, the full variable domain reads KAGVTQTPRYLIKTRGQQVTLSCSPISGHRSVSWYQQTPGQGLQFLFEYFSETQRNKGNFPGRFSGRQFSNSRSEMNVSTLELGDSALYLCASSQQGGRQETQYFGPGTRLLVL.

This rearrangement joins TRBV27 to TRBJ2-1, with D perhaps TRBD2 (6 bases). Trimming removed 5 bases at V and 0 bases at J, with 14 bases between. Germline CDR1 reads MNHEY; CDR2 reads SMNVEV (reference sequence). The length of the CDR3 is 16 residues. The CDR3 loop reads CASSTSTGSSYNEQFF. DNA of the CDR3: TGTGCCAGCAGTACATCAACCGGGAGCTCCTACAATGAGCAGTTCTTC.

The chain has TRBV7-8 and TRBJ2-3; D tentatively fits TRBD1 or TRBD2 (5 bases each). The CDR3 totals 16 residues. Germline loops: CDR1 SGHVS, CDR2 FQNEAQ. V lost 4 bases and J 3 bases, leaving 17 bases between the germline ends. The CDR3: CASSSHSGSRTDTQYF. DNA for the CDR3: TGTGCCAGCAGCTCTCACTCAGGGAGCCGGACAGATACGCAGTATTTT.

The rearrangement uses TRBV6-1 and TRBJ1-4; D is undetermined. CDR1 is MNHNS, CDR2 SASEGT, per germline. V was pared by 2 bases and J by 3 bases, with 19 bases between. This CDR3 spans 18 amino acids. The CDR3 DNA sequence: TGTGCCAGCAGTGAACCAAGACGACGACGGAACCCTAATGAAAAACTGTTTTTT. It encodes CASSEPRRRRNPNEKLFF.

The chain joins TRBV5-1 to TRBJ1-4, with a tentative D call TRBD1 (6 bases). Germline V lookup: CDR1 SGHRS, CDR2 YFSETQ. Deletions cut 1 base from V and 8 bases from J, with 15 bases between. The length of the CDR3 is 15 residues. The CDR3 DNA sequence: TGCGCCAGCAGCTTGTTTTCAGGGGCGGACGAAAAACTGTTTTTT. It encodes CASSLFSGADEKLFF.

This sequence joins TRBV6-5 and TRBJ1-6, with a possible D match to TRBD1 (5 bases). The length of the CDR3 is 14 residues. Germline CDR1 reads MNHEY; CDR2 reads SVGAGI. The V end lost 6 bases, the J end lost 7 bases, and 13 bases lay between the germline ends. CDR3 nucleotides: TGTGCCAGCAGCAGGCTGGAGGGGAATTCACCCCTCCACTTT. Translation gives CASSRLEGNSPLHF.

The chain links TRBV5-1 to TRBJ2-6; possibly TRBD1 for D (5 bases). Germline CDR1 and CDR2: SGHRS and YFSETQ. This CDR3 comprises 18 residues. With 0 bases removed from V and 0 bases from J, the gap between germline ends came to 13 bases. The CDR3 DNA reads as TGCGCCAGCAGCTTGGGGACACCGAAGAGCTCTGGGGCCAACGTCCTGACTTTC. It specifies CASSLGTPKSSGANVLTF. Combining the CDR3 with reference TRBV5-1 and TRBJ2-6 gives the whole variable domain KAGVTQTPRYLIKTRGQQVTLSCSPISGHRSVSWYQQTPGQGLQFLFEYFSETQRNKGNFPGRFSGRQFSNSRSEMNVSTLELGDSALYLCASSLGTPKSSGANVLTFGAGSRLTVL.

This clone was detected only a few times. The chain joins TRBV5-5 to TRBJ1-5, with TRBD1 identical over 8 bases. This CDR3 has 14 residues. CDR1 SGHKS and CDR2 YYEKEE come from the germline V gene (reference sequence). With 0 bases clipped from V and 7 bases from J, the junction kept 3 bases outside the gene matches. CDR3 sequence (DNA): TGTGCCAGCAGCTTGGTCGCAGGGGGCCAGCCCCAGCATTTT. Translated, it gives CASSLVAGGQPQHF. The variable domain in full, with the rest retrieved from reference TRBV5-5 and TRBJ1-5, is DAGVTQSPTHLIKTRGQQVTLRCSPISGHKSVSWYQQVLGQGPQFIFQYYEKEERGRGNFPDRFSARQFPNYSSELNVNALLLGDSALYLCASSLVAGGQPQHFGDGTRLSIL.

This clone showed up just once. The rearrangement joins TRBV4-1 to TRBJ2-2, with 13 bases matching TRBD2. The CDR3 extends over 18 amino acids. In germline, CDR1 is MGHRA, CDR2 YSYEKL. The ends lost 4 bases at V and 7 bases at J; junction bases unmatched: 12. The CDR3 bases are TGCGCCAGCAGCCTCCACCAACTAGCGGGAGGGCCTGGCGGGGAGCTGTTTTTT. It codes for CASSLHQLAGGPGGELFF.

This chain uses TRBV7-3 with TRBJ2-6; 10 bases line up with TRBD1. This CDR3 is built from 16 residues. The germline gives CDR1 SGHTA, CDR2 FQGTGA. V lost 5 bases, J lost 2 bases, and 3 bases stayed unmatched. DNA for the CDR3: TGTGCCAGCAGCCCGGGACAGGGGACTGGGGCCAACGTCCTGACTTTC. Its translation is CASSPGQGTGANVLTF.

The genes are TRBV28 and TRBJ1-2; weak D call: TRBD1 (5 bases). Looked up from germline, CDR1 is MDHEN and CDR2 is SYDVKM. The CDR3 is 17 residues long. The V end lost 1 base, the J end lost 7 bases, and 22 bases lay between the germline ends. The CDR3 here is CASSLSGPGHVMSGYTF. CDR3 in DNA: TGTGCCAGCAGTTTATCGGGGCCGGGCCACGTGATGAGTGGCTACACCTTC.

This sequence joins TRBV11-2 and TRBJ1-2, with TRBD1 matching over 7 bases. In germline, CDR1 is SGHAT, CDR2 FQNNGV. This CDR3 contains 18 residues. V was pared by 5 bases and J by 2 bases, with 17 bases of the junction left unmatched. The chain's CDR3 is CASSPLGRQGRRNYGYTF. The CDR3 nucleotides read TGTGCCAGCAGCCCCCTGGGTAGACAGGGACGGAGGAACTATGGCTACACCTTC.

The rearrangement links TRBV19 to TRBJ1-4, with D hard to call. The V and J ends lost 3 bases and 0 bases respectively, with 14 bases between them. The CDR3 runs 17 residues. The germline CDR1 and CDR2 sequences are LNHDA and SQIVND (reference sequence). The CDR3 DNA sequence: TGTGCCAGTAGTATGCGGAATCAGTACGCAACTAATGAAAAACTGTTTTTT. This sequence encodes CASSMRNQYATNEKLFF.

In its sample, this clone was seen a few times. The chain has TRBV7-9 and TRBJ1-4; D may be TRBD1 (5 bases). CDR1 and CDR2 (germline): SEHNR, FQNEAQ (reference sequence). Between the trimmed V and J ends, which lost 5 bases and 4 bases, there was a span of 14 bases. The CDR3 contains 15 residues. The DNA for the CDR3 is TGTGCCAGCAGCAGTGGGGAGGGGAGTAATGAAAAACTGTTTTTT. This translates into CASSSGEGSNEKLFF.

The genes are TRBV7-2 and TRBJ1-2; 8 bases are shared with TRBD1. CDR1 and CDR2 from the germline V gene are SGHTA and FQGNSA. The CDR3 loop spans 15 amino acids. V lost 7 bases to trimming and J lost 7 bases; unmatched junction nucleotides: 14. The CDR3 DNA is TGTGCCAGCACCCAACCCGGACAGGGATGGCGTGGCTACACCTTC. It codes for CASTQPGQGWRGYTF. Together with reference TRBV7-2 and TRBJ1-2, the CDR3 gives the full variable domain: GAGVSQSPSNKVTEKGKDVELRCDPISGHTALYWYRQSLGQGLEFLIYFQGNSAPDKSGLPSDRFSAERTGGSVSTLTIQRTQQEDSAVYLCASTQPGQGWRGYTFGSGTRLTVV.

The chain links TRBV3-1 (or the pseudogene TRBV3-2) to TRBJ1-2; unclear D gene. From germline, CDR1 is LGHDT and CDR2 YNNKEL (reference sequence). The V end lost 1 base, the J end lost 2 bases, and 8 bases lay between the germline ends. CDR3 length equals 14 residues. The CDR3 spells CASSQGRMNYGYTF. CDR3 nucleotide sequence: TGTGCCAGCAGCCAAGGACGGATGAACTATGGCTACACCTTC.

The chain combines TRBV5-1 with TRBJ1-4; TRBD1 is a possible D gene (5 bases). Germline V lookup: CDR1 SGHRS, CDR2 YFSETQ. CDR3 length: 15 amino acids. Deletions cut 5 bases from V and 3 bases from J, with 14 bases between. This CDR3 reads CASRQEGASNEKLFF. The DNA for the CDR3 is TGCGCCAGCAGACAGGAGGGAGCTTCTAATGAAAAACTGTTTTTT.

V and J are TRBV6-5 and TRBJ2-1; D is unclear. V lost 4 bases, J lost 0 bases, and 10 bases lay in between. CDR1 is MNHEY and CDR2 is SVGAGI in the germline V gene. The CDR3 is made up of 15 amino acids. In DNA form, the CDR3 reads TGTGCCAGCAGTTTAGGTAGGAGCTCCTACAATGAGCAGTTCTTC. Protein product: CASSLGRSSYNEQFF.

This clone has more than one count but fewer than ten. V and J are TRBV5-6 and TRBJ1-1; D is unresolved. Germline values: CDR1 SGHDT, CDR2 YYEEEE. This CDR3 contains 13 residues. The V end lost 0 bases, the J end lost 0 bases, and 3 bases lay between the germline ends. The CDR3 loop is CASSLALNTEAFF. For the CDR3, the DNA is TGTGCCAGCAGCTTGGCTCTGAACACTGAAGCTTTCTTT.

The J gene is TRBJ2-1, the V gene TRBV7-6, with 9 bases that match TRBD1. The V segment lost 5 bases and the J segment 6 bases; nucleotides outside the gene matches: 11. In germline, CDR1 is SGHVS, CDR2 FNYEAQ. CDR3 length equals 16 residues. CDR3 amino acids: CASSKEWDRASNEQFF. The DNA of the CDR3 is TGTGCCAGCAGCAAAGAATGGGACAGGGCCTCCAATGAGCAGTTCTTC.

This clone was observed once. This chain connects TRBV4-1 to TRBJ1-6; 7 bases map to TRBD1. The CDR3 contains 17 residues. In germline, CDR1 is MGHRA, CDR2 YSYEKL. The ends lost 1 base at V and 7 bases at J; junction bases unmatched: 10. Here the CDR3 reads CASSQGGLTGWNSPLHF. DNA of the CDR3: TGCGCCAGCAGCCAAGGGGGTCTGACAGGGTGGAATTCACCCCTCCACTTT.

This chain links TRBV28 with TRBJ2-1; weak D call: TRBD2 (5 bases). Germline CDR1 is MDHEN and CDR2 is SYDVKM. The CDR3 is 14 residues long. V lost 3 bases, J lost 9 bases, and 15 bases lay in between. CDR3 amino acids: CASSFSLGGPEQFF. CDR3 sequence (DNA): TGTGCCAGCAGTTTTTCACTAGGTGGCCCTGAGCAGTTCTTC.